The sequence of this T cell receptor beta chain was determined in a study of cytomegalovirus exposure and HLA in healthy donors. CDR1 and CDR2 from the germline V gene are MDHEN and SYDVKM. V was cut by 3 bases and J by 4 bases, with 9 bases left in between. This CDR3 has 13 amino acids. It was with 60 Vbeta and 13 Jbeta primers that the PCR ran. Here immunoSEQ multiplex PCR was the method, and the copy in TCRdb shows in-frame clones only, minus some. The data hold about 130,000 clones, with around 74% observed a single time. The sequence derives from a man between 18 and 35 years old in good health and CMV-seropositive. The sample comprised PBMCs. This rearrangement joins TRBV28 to TRBJ2-5; D is perhaps TRBD1 (6 bases). CDR3 region: CASSFGTPETQYF. DNA for the CDR3: TGTGCCAGCAGTTTTGGGACACCAGAGACCCAGTACTTC. Using reference TRBV28 and TRBJ2-5 for the parts outside the CDR3, the full variable domain is DVKVTQSSRYLVKRTGEKVFLECVQDMDHENMFWYRQDPGLGLRLIYFSYDVKMKEKGDIPEGYSVSREKKERFSLILESASTNQTSMYLCASSFGTPETQYFGPGTRLLVL.